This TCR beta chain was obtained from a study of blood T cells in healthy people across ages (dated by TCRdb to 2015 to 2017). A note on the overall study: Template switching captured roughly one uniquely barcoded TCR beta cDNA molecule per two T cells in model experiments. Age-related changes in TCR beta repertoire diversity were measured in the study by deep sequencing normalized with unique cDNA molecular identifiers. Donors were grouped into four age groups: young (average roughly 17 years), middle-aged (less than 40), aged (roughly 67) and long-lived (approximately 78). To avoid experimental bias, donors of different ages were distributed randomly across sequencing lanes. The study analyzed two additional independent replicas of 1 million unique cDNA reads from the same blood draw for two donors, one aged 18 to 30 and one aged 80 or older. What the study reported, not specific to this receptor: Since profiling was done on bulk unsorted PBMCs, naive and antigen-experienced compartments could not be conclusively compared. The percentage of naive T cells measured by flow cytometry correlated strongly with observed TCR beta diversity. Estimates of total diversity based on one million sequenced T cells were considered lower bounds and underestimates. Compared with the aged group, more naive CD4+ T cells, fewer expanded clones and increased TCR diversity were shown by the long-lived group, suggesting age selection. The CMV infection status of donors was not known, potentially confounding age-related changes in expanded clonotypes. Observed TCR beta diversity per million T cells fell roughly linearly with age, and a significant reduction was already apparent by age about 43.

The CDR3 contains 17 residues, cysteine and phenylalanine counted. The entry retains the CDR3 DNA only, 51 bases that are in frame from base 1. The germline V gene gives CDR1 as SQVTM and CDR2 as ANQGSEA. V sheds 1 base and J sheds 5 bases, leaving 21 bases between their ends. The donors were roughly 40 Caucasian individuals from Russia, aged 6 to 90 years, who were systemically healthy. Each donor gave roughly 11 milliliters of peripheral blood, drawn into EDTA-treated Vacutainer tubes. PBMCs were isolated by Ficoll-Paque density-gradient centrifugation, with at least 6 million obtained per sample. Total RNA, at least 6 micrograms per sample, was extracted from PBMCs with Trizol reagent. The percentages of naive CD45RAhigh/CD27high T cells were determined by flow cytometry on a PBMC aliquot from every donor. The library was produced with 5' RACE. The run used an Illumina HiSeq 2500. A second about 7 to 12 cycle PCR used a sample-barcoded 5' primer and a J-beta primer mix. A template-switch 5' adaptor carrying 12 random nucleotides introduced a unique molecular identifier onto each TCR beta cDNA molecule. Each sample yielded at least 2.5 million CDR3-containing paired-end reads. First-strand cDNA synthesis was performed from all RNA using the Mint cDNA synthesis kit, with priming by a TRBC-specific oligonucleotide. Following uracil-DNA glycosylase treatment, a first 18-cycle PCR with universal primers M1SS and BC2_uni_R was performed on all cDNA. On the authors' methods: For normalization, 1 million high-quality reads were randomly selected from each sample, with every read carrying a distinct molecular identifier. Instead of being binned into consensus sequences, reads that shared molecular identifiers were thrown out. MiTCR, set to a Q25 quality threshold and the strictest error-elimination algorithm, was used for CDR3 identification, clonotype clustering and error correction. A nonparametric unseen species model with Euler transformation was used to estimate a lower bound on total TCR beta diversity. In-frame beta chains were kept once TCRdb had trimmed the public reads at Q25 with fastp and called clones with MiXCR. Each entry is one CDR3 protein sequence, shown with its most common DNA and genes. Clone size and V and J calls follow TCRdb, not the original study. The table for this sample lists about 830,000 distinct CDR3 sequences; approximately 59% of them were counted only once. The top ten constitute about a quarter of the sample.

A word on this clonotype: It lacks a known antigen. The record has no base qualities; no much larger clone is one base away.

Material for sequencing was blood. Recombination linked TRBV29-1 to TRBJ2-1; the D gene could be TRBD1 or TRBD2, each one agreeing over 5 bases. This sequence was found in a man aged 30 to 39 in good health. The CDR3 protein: CSVEGFFEGQGDNEQFF. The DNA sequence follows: TGCAGCGTTGAAGGGTTTTTCGAGGGGCAGGGAGACAATGAGCAGTTCTTC.